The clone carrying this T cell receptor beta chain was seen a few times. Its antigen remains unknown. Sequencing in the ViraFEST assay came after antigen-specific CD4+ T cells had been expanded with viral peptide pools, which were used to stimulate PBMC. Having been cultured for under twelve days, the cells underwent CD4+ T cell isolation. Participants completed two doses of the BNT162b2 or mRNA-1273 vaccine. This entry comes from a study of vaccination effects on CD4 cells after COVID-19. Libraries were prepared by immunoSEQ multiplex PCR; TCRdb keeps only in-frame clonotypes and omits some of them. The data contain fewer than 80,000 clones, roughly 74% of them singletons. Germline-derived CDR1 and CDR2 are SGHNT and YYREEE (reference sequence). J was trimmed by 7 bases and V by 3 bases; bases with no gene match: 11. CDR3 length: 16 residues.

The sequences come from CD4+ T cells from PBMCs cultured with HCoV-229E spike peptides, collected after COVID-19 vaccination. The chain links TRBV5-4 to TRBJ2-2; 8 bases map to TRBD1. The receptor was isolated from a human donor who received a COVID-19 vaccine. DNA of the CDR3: TGTGCCAGCAGCTGGGACACGGACAGGGAAGGCGGGGAGCTGTTTTTT. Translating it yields CASSWDTDREGGELFF.